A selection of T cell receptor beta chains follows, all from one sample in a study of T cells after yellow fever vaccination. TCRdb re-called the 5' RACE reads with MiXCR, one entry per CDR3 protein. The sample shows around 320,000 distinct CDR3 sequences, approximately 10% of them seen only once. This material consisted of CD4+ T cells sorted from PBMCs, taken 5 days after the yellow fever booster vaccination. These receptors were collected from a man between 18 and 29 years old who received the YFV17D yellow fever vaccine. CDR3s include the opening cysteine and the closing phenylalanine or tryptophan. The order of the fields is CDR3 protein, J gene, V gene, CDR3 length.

CDR3 protein: CASSRQGADEKLFF
J gene: TRBJ1-4
V gene: TRBV5-1
CDR3 length: 14

CDR3 protein: CASRGRGRETQYF
J gene: TRBJ2-5
V gene: TRBV27
CDR3 length: 13

CDR3 protein: CASSLRPGSSGNTIYF
J gene: TRBJ1-3
V gene: TRBV5-1
CDR3 length: 16

CDR3 protein: CASSLAPPASGVSTDTQYF
J gene: TRBJ2-3
V gene: TRBV7-2
CDR3 length: 19

CDR3 protein: CASSSWTGATTDTQYF
J gene: TRBJ2-3
V gene: TRBV6-2/TRBV6-3
CDR3 length: 16

CDR3 protein: CASSFGAGGSNQPQHF
J gene: TRBJ1-5
V gene: TRBV7-2
CDR3 length: 16

CDR3 protein: CASSPTYGGLGNTIYF
J gene: TRBJ1-3
V gene: TRBV4-2
CDR3 length: 16

CDR3 protein: CASSPGGGGTEAFF
J gene: TRBJ1-1
V gene: TRBV18
CDR3 length: 14

CDR3 protein: CASSQPEGNSPLHF
J gene: TRBJ1-6
V gene: TRBV3-1
CDR3 length: 14

CDR3 protein: CASRQKPQGAPIENEQFF
J gene: TRBJ2-1
V gene: TRBV7-8
CDR3 length: 18

CDR3 protein: CSARWPNKLEAFF
J gene: TRBJ1-1
V gene: TRBV20-1
CDR3 length: 13

CDR3 protein: CSALTGQANYGYTF
J gene: TRBJ1-2
V gene: TRBV20-1
CDR3 length: 14

CDR3 protein: CASSYGTGDTEAFF
J gene: TRBJ1-1
V gene: TRBV12-3/TRBV12-4
CDR3 length: 14

CDR3 protein: CASSLSGTLNNEQFF
J gene: TRBJ2-1
V gene: TRBV7-3
CDR3 length: 15

CDR3 protein: CAWIRDSYGYTF
J gene: TRBJ1-2
V gene: TRBV30
CDR3 length: 12

CDR3 protein: CASSLVRPTDTQYF
J gene: TRBJ2-3
V gene: TRBV7-8
CDR3 length: 14

CDR3 protein: CASSQDPGRATDTQYF
J gene: TRBJ2-3
V gene: TRBV4-3
CDR3 length: 16

CDR3 protein: CSQSRTGTYEQYF
J gene: TRBJ2-7
V gene: TRBV20-1
CDR3 length: 13

CDR3 protein: CATASTGGSYNEQFF
J gene: TRBJ2-1
V gene: TRBV24-1
CDR3 length: 15

CDR3 protein: CASSEGSNWNTEAFF
J gene: TRBJ1-1
V gene: TRBV6-1
CDR3 length: 15

CDR3 protein: CASSDSSSLGYTF
J gene: TRBJ1-2
V gene: TRBV25-1
CDR3 length: 13

CDR3 protein: CASSVVAGTDTQYF
J gene: TRBJ2-3
V gene: TRBV9
CDR3 length: 14

CDR3 protein: CASSLEAPGRETQYF
J gene: TRBJ2-5
V gene: TRBV5-6
CDR3 length: 15

CDR3 protein: CASSVSGPSTEAFF
J gene: TRBJ1-1
V gene: TRBV9
CDR3 length: 14

CDR3 protein: CASSLFGKGMNSPLHF
J gene: TRBJ1-6
V gene: TRBV7-6
CDR3 length: 16

CDR3 protein: CANTGESETQYF
J gene: TRBJ2-5
V gene: TRBV6-2/TRBV6-3
CDR3 length: 12

CDR3 protein: CASSTGVYTEAFF
J gene: TRBJ1-1
V gene: TRBV27
CDR3 length: 13

CDR3 protein: CASSAPGLAGGTDTQYF
J gene: TRBJ2-3
V gene: TRBV5-4
CDR3 length: 17

CDR3 protein: CASGGAHNEQFF
J gene: TRBJ2-1
V gene: TRBV7-6
CDR3 length: 12

CDR3 protein: CASSSDIRSNPDF
J gene: TRBJ1-3
V gene: TRBV7-2
CDR3 length: 13

CDR3 protein: CASSQEGQQNTEAFF
J gene: TRBJ1-1
V gene: TRBV4-2
CDR3 length: 15

CDR3 protein: CGGGKDEKLFF
J gene: TRBJ1-4
V gene: TRBV29-1
CDR3 length: 11

CDR3 protein: CASSVGQTSGANVLTF
J gene: TRBJ2-6
V gene: TRBV9
CDR3 length: 16

CDR3 protein: CASSLLGGSEGYTF
J gene: TRBJ1-2
V gene: TRBV9
CDR3 length: 14

CDR3 protein: CASSYQGASGEQFF
J gene: TRBJ2-1
V gene: TRBV5-1
CDR3 length: 14

CDR3 protein: CASRGDFAWAFF
J gene: TRBJ1-1
V gene: TRBV6-1
CDR3 length: 12

CDR3 protein: CASSLWGDSGNTIYF
J gene: TRBJ1-3
V gene: TRBV5-1
CDR3 length: 15

CDR3 protein: CASSYRVGTEAFF
J gene: TRBJ1-1
V gene: TRBV6-5
CDR3 length: 13

CDR3 protein: CASSHYQPLAKNIQYF
J gene: TRBJ2-4
V gene: TRBV7-2
CDR3 length: 16

CDR3 protein: CASSPDRGSTDTQYF
J gene: TRBJ2-3
V gene: TRBV7-3
CDR3 length: 15

CDR3 protein: CASSPRAGSEDTQYF
J gene: TRBJ2-3
V gene: TRBV18
CDR3 length: 15

CDR3 protein: CASSLVGTSEQFF
J gene: TRBJ2-1
V gene: TRBV7-3
CDR3 length: 13

CDR3 protein: CASSPQPGGNTGELFF
J gene: TRBJ2-2
V gene: TRBV6-4
CDR3 length: 16

CDR3 protein: CASSYSGGATKNIQYF
J gene: TRBJ2-4
V gene: TRBV7-8
CDR3 length: 16

CDR3 protein: CASSLDPTGLEHF
J gene: TRBJ1-5
V gene: TRBV7-2
CDR3 length: 13

CDR3 protein: CASSLFEGIYNEQFF
J gene: TRBJ2-1
V gene: TRBV7-2
CDR3 length: 15

CDR3 protein: CASSLGDSTFYGYTF
J gene: TRBJ1-2
V gene: TRBV12-3/TRBV12-4
CDR3 length: 15

CDR3 protein: CASSFGEQETQYF
J gene: TRBJ2-5
V gene: TRBV7-8
CDR3 length: 13

CDR3 protein: CASSLDRSQETQYF
J gene: TRBJ2-5
V gene: TRBV7-2
CDR3 length: 14

CDR3 protein: CSARSRSGEQFF
J gene: TRBJ2-1
V gene: TRBV20-1
CDR3 length: 12

CDR3 protein: CASSEQGNYGYTF
J gene: TRBJ1-2
V gene: TRBV7-9
CDR3 length: 13